These 32 T cell receptor beta chains originate from one sample sequenced in a study of T cell responses to AZD1222 COVID-19 vaccine. TCRdb's table, derived via immunoSEQ multiplex PCR, lists solely in-frame clones and lacks some. The data show roughly 97,000 clones, with around nine tenths seen just once and about 7.8% held by the top ten. Source: peripheral blood, taken on day 0 of AZD1222 vaccination. These receptors came from an adult in good health.

The rearrangement uses TRBV6-5 and TRBJ2-1, with a tentative D call TRBD1 (6 bases). The V gene lost 0 bases and the J gene lost 2 bases, with 11 bases spanning the gap. The CDR3 loop spans 16 amino acids. Germline V gene lookup returns CDR1 MNHEY and CDR2 SVGAGI. CDR3 sequence reads: CASSYSSRGTYNEQFF. The CDR3 bases are TGTGCCAGCAGTTACTCGTCGAGGGGGACCTACAATGAGCAGTTCTTC.

This clone was seen only a few times. The rearrangement uses TRBV28 and TRBJ1-5; TRBD1 matches at 9 bases. The ends lost 6 bases at V and 4 bases at J; junction bases unmatched: 10. CDR1 MDHEN and CDR2 SYDVKM come from the germline V gene. The CDR3 has 16 residues. The CDR3 sequence is CASSPDRGVRNQPQHF. The CDR3 nucleotides are TGTGCCAGCAGCCCAGACAGGGGGGTTAGGAATCAGCCCCAGCATTTT.

The chain combines TRBV5-1 with TRBJ2-5; 11 positions agree with TRBD2. The CDR3 is made up of 16 amino acids. The germline gives CDR1 SGHRS, CDR2 YFSETQ. Losses at the gene ends were 1 base for V and 2 bases for J; bases not matched to a gene: 4. CDR3 region: CASSLLAGGDQETQYF. In nucleotides, the CDR3 is TGCGCCAGCAGCTTGCTAGCGGGGGGCGATCAAGAGACCCAGTACTTC.

The chain carries TRBV21-1 and TRBJ1-3. TRBV21-1 is marked as a pseudogene. The CDR3 covers 15 residues. DNA for the CDR3: TGTGCCAGCAGCCCAACGGGGGTTTTTGGAAACACCATATATTTT. It specifies CASSPTGVFGNTIYF.

The gene calls are TRBV24-1 and TRBJ1-3, with 7 bases lining up with TRBD1. CDR1 and CDR2 from the germline V gene are KGHDR and SFDVKD. This CDR3 region has 15 residues. After removal of 4 bases from V and 2 bases from J, the junction contained 4 bases not matched to a gene. The CDR3 sequence: CATSETGDAGNTIYF. CDR3 DNA sequence: TGTGCCACCAGTGAAACAGGGGACGCTGGAAACACCATATATTTT.

The chain combines TRBV28 with TRBJ1-6; no clear D. Germline values: CDR1 MDHEN, CDR2 SYDVKM. V was trimmed by 1 base and J by 16 bases, leaving 11 bases between them. The length of the CDR3 is 12 residues. CDR3 region: CASSLYAYGLHF. The CDR3 nucleotides read TGTGCCAGCAGTTTATATGCATACGGGCTCCACTTT.

The V call is TRBV6-5, the J call TRBJ1-2; maybe TRBD1 (6 bases). There are 15 residues in the CDR3. The V and J ends lost 2 bases and 1 base respectively, with 11 bases between them. The germline V gene has CDR1 MNHEY and CDR2 SVGAGI. This CDR3 reads CASSYGGQLNYGYTF. CDR3 bases: TGTGCCAGCAGTTACGGCGGACAGCTTAACTATGGCTACACCTTC.

In this sample, this clone turned up a few times. The chain has TRBV19 and TRBJ1-2; D is uncertain. Trimming cost V 3 bases and J 8 bases, with 13 bases left between them. Germline loops: CDR1 LNHDA, CDR2 SQIVND (reference sequence). CDR3 size: 13 residues. Here the CDR3 reads CASSMVRHQGYTF. As DNA, the CDR3 is TGTGCCAGTAGTATGGTCAGGCATCAAGGCTACACCTTC.

The chain employs TRBV28 and TRBJ2-1; TRBD2 is a possible D gene (7 bases). Per germline, CDR1 MDHEN and CDR2 SYDVKM. This CDR3 spans 17 amino acids. The V and J ends lost 7 bases and 5 bases respectively, with 24 bases between them. The CDR3 sequence is CASTQGSGGRGNNEQFF. The CDR3 coding sequence is TGTGCCAGCACCCAGGGGTCGGGCGGGAGAGGAAACAATGAGCAGTTCTTC.

The J gene is TRBJ2-1, the V gene TRBV6-5, with D possibly being TRBD1 (5 bases). This CDR3 is built from 15 residues. Germline V lookup: CDR1 MNHEY, CDR2 SVGAGI. V was clipped by 6 bases and J by 8 bases, with 20 bases between them. The CDR3 nucleotides read TGTGCCAGCAGCGATCGACAGCCCTCAAGGGATGAGCAGTTCTTC. Encoded protein: CASSDRQPSRDEQFF.

This chain links TRBV11-2 with TRBJ2-1, with D possibly TRBD1 on 5 matching bases. Trimming left V 6 bases short and J 7 bases short, with 13 bases between. Germline lookup yields CDR1 SGHAT and CDR2 FQNNGV. This CDR3 comprises 13 residues. The CDR3 region has the DNA TGTGCCAGCAGTCAAGGGGTTGATAATGAGCAGTTCTTC. It encodes CASSQGVDNEQFF.

The rearrangement joins TRBV10-3 to TRBJ2-3; possible D gene TRBD1, 5 bases. This CDR3 has 13 residues. With 2 bases removed from V and 8 bases from J, the gap between germline ends came to 11 bases. CDR1 ENHRY and CDR2 SYGVKD come from the germline V gene. The CDR3 is CAISETGTATQYF. CDR3 in DNA: TGTGCCATCAGTGAGACAGGCACGGCTACGCAGTATTTT.

V is TRBV5-1 and J is TRBJ1-4; 9 positions match TRBD1. CDR3 length equals 15 residues. V lost 4 bases, J lost 4 bases, and 5 bases stayed unmatched. Germline V CDR1 and CDR2: SGHRS, YFSETQ. The CDR3, as DNA: TGCGCCAGCAGCATACAGGGGGCGGGTAATGAAAAACTGTTTTTT. Protein sequence: CASSIQGAGNEKLFF.

This chain joins TRBV29-1 and TRBJ1-2; D possibly corresponds to TRBD1 (5 bases). CDR1 and CDR2 from the germline V gene are SQVTM and ANQGSEA. V shed 3 bases and J shed 1 base, with 9 bases lying between them. The CDR3 runs 13 residues. Here the CDR3 DNA reads TGCAGCGTTGAGGGACGGGGTAACTATGGCTACACCTTC. Translating it yields CSVEGRGNYGYTF.

The chain carries TRBV19 and TRBJ1-6; D is perhaps TRBD1 (5 bases). Germline CDR1 LNHDA, CDR2 SQIVND (reference sequence). The germline V and J ends were trimmed by 4 bases and 9 bases, with 13 bases remaining between them. CDR3 size: 14 residues. In nucleotides, the CDR3 is TGTGCCAGTAGTAAAGGGGCTGATAGTTCACCCCTCCACTTT. Protein: CASSKGADSSPLHF.

The chain has TRBV5-4 and TRBJ2-1, with 10 bases aligning to TRBD2. Germline V gene sequence: CDR1 SGHNT, CDR2 YYREEE (reference sequence). The V gene end was trimmed by 4 bases and the J gene end by 6 bases; junction bases not matched to a gene: 10. The CDR3 has 16 amino acids. The CDR3 protein is CASSPYTGLAANEQFF. The CDR3 DNA sequence: TGTGCCAGCAGCCCGTACACCGGACTAGCGGCCAATGAGCAGTTCTTC.

The V and J genes are TRBV6-2 or TRBV6-3 and TRBJ2-4, with 8 bases matching TRBD1. The trim removed 2 bases at V and 7 bases at J, leaving 4 bases unmatched. The length of the CDR3 is 14 residues. Germline CDR1 reads MNHEY; CDR2 reads SVGEGT. CDR3 DNA: TGTGCCAGCAGTTACACAGGGGGAGGTAACATTCAGTACTTC. Translating gives CASSYTGGGNIQYF.

As DNA, the CDR3 is TGCGCCAGCCGGGGAGGGGACCACGAGCAGTACTTC. Translation: CASRGGDHEQYF. V is TRBV10-2 and J is TRBJ2-7, with 7 bases matching TRBD2. Looked up from germline, CDR1 is WSHSY and CDR2 is SAAADI. The CDR3 is 12 residues long. The ends lost 8 bases at V and 5 bases at J; junction bases unmatched: 6.

The chain uses TRBV19 and TRBJ2-3; D unclear. With 3 bases removed from V and 2 bases from J, the gap between germline ends came to 9 bases. From germline, CDR1 is LNHDA and CDR2 SQIVND (reference sequence). The CDR3 has 14 amino acids. The CDR3 sequence is CASSIRTFTDTQYF. CDR3 nucleotide sequence: TGTGCCAGTAGTATCCGGACCTTCACAGATACGCAGTATTTT.

The gene calls are TRBV3-1 (or the pseudogene TRBV3-2) and TRBJ1-1, with D possibly matching TRBD1 (6 bases). Germline CDR1 is LGHDT and CDR2 is YNNKEL (reference sequence). The CDR3 length is 16 residues. Trimming shortened V by 1 base and J by 4 bases, and 16 bases separated the two germline ends. CDR3 in DNA: TGTGCCAGCAGCCAAGGTTATAGGGGGGTAGGCACTGAAGCTTTCTTT. Its protein is CASSQGYRGVGTEAFF.

This clone was observed a few times. The V and J genes are TRBV21-1 and TRBJ1-4; the DNA was not compared with TRBD1, the D call given in the table. TRBV21-1 is shown as a pseudogene. The CDR3 spans 16 residues. The CDR3 is CASSKGRTGTNEKLFF. The CDR3 nucleotides read TGTGCCAGCAGCAAAGGAAGGACAGGGACTAATGAAAAACTGTTTTTT.

The chain employs TRBV7-3 and TRBJ2-1, with D possibly being TRBD2 (5 bases). The CDR3 extends over 15 amino acids. V was pared by 3 bases and J by 12 bases, with 21 bases between. Germline V gene lookup returns CDR1 SGHTA and CDR2 FQGTGA. This CDR3 is CASSFSSRGTRGQFF. The CDR3 nucleotides are TGTGCCAGCAGCTTCTCATCCCGGGGAACCCGGGGGCAGTTCTTC.

Written as DNA, the CDR3 is TGTGCCAGCAGTGGACAGGGTCTGCATCAGCCCCAGCATTTT. Amino acids: CASSGQGLHQPQHF. The chain employs TRBV2 and TRBJ1-5, with 7 bases fitting TRBD1. With 4 bases clipped from V and 5 bases from J, the junction kept 5 bases outside the gene matches. Per germline, CDR1 SNHLY and CDR2 FYNNEI. The CDR3 runs to 14 residues.

The genes are TRBV19 and TRBJ2-3, with TRBD1 identical over 8 bases. The CDR3 contains 16 residues. The ends lost 3 bases at V and 1 base at J; junction bases unmatched: 6. Per the germline V gene, CDR1 is LNHDA and CDR2 is SQIVND (reference sequence). The CDR3 protein is CASSMGKQGGTDTQYF. In DNA form, the CDR3 reads TGTGCCAGTAGTATGGGGAAACAGGGGGGCACAGATACGCAGTATTTT.

The chain combines TRBV7-2 with TRBJ2-5; D gene unclear. V lost 2 bases and J 2 bases, leaving 9 bases between the germline ends. Germline V gene data show CDR1 as SGHTA and CDR2 as FQGNSA. CDR3 size: 14 residues. The CDR3 protein is CASSLSAPQETQYF. CDR3 bases: TGTGCCAGCAGCTTAAGCGCCCCTCAAGAGACCCAGTACTTC.

The chain carries TRBV6-5 and TRBJ2-5; possibly TRBD1 for D (7 bases). The length of the CDR3 is 14 residues. Deletions cut 8 bases from V and 2 bases from J, with 15 bases between. Germline CDR1 reads MNHEY; CDR2 reads SVGAGI. DNA of the CDR3: TGTGCCAGCCGGGGGACAGCGGTACAAGAGACCCAGTACTTC. Translating gives CASRGTAVQETQYF.

This sequence joins TRBV28 and TRBJ1-5, with 7 bases lining up with TRBD1. The CDR3 length is 15 residues. Germline CDR1 is MDHEN and CDR2 is SYDVKM. Unmatched junction bases numbered 12, after V lost 6 bases and J lost 7 bases. The CDR3 loop reads CASRELRGNEQPQHF. As DNA, the CDR3 is TGTGCCAGCAGGGAACTCAGGGGGAATGAGCAGCCCCAGCATTTT. The full variable domain, completed using reference TRBV28 and TRBJ1-5, is DVKVTQSSRYLVKRTGEKVFLECVQDMDHENMFWYRQDPGLGLRLIYFSYDVKMKEKGDIPEGYSVSREKKERFSLILESASTNQTSMYLCASRELRGNEQPQHFGDGTRLSIL.

This chain links TRBV5-1 with TRBJ1-5; 7 nucleotides line up with TRBD1. From germline, CDR1 is SGHRS and CDR2 YFSETQ. There are 15 residues in the CDR3. The V and J ends lost 0 bases and 7 bases, in that order; junction bases with no gene match: 7. The CDR3 DNA is TGCGCCAGCAGCTTGGAAGGGACAGCAGCCCAGCCCCAGCATTTT. Protein sequence: CASSLEGTAAQPQHF.

The chain employs TRBV3-1 (or the pseudogene TRBV3-2) and TRBJ2-1; no clear D. CDR1 and CDR2 (germline): LGHDT, YNNKEL (reference sequence). This CDR3 is 16 amino acids long. V dropped 4 bases and J dropped 0 bases, with 13 bases sitting between them. The DNA for the CDR3 is TGTGCCAGCAGCCTTTCTACCCGAAGCTCCTACAATGAGCAGTTCTTC. It encodes CASSLSTRSSYNEQFF.

This clone was detected only once. J is TRBJ1-5 and V is TRBV5-1; TRBD1 agrees at 11 bases. Germline CDR1 and CDR2: SGHRS and YFSETQ. Trimming removed 1 base from V and 3 bases from J; junction bases left unmatched: 6. The CDR3 spans 17 residues. CDR3 nucleotide sequence: TGCGCCAGCAGCTTGAGGGCGGGACAGGGGGACAATCAGCCCCAGCATTTT. This gives the protein CASSLRAGQGDNQPQHF.

The chain is built from TRBV30 and TRBJ1-1, with D unresolved. The CDR3 consists of 13 residues. V gave up 0 bases and J gave up 4 bases, with 9 bases separating them. Germline V gene data show CDR1 as GTSNPN and CDR2 as SVGIG (reference sequence). The CDR3 is CAWSVGLGTEAFF. CDR3 sequence (DNA): TGTGCCTGGAGTGTGGGGTTAGGCACTGAAGCTTTCTTT.

The rearrangement links TRBV19 to TRBJ2-1, with TRBD1 matching 11 bases. Germline V CDR1 and CDR2: LNHDA, SQIVND (reference sequence). Trimming cost V 3 bases and J 5 bases; bases outside gene matches: 6. The CDR3 length is 16 residues. The CDR3 spells CASSIRTGGNHNEQFF. The CDR3 nucleotides read TGTGCCAGTAGTATCAGGACAGGGGGCAATCACAATGAGCAGTTCTTC.